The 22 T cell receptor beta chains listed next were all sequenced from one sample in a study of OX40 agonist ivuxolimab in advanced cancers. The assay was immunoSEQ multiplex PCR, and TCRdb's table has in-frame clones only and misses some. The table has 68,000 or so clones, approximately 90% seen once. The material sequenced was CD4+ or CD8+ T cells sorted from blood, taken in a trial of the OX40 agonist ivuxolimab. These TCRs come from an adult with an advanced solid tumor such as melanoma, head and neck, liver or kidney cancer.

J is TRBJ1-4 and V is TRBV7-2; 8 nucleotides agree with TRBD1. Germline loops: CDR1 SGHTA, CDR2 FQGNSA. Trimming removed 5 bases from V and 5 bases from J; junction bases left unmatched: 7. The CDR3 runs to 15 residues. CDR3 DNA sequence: TGTGCCAGCAGCCCCCCCGGGACAGGAAATGAAAAACTGTTTTTT. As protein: CASSPPGTGNEKLFF.

The CDR3 sequence: CASSPAWGGNTGELFF. CDR3 bases: TGCGCCAGCAGCCCCGCATGGGGAGGGAACACCGGGGAGCTGTTTTTT. V gene TRBV5-1 combines with J gene TRBJ2-2; possible D gene TRBD2, 6 bases. Germline lookup yields CDR1 SGHRS and CDR2 YFSETQ. Trimming cost V 4 bases and J 1 base, with 14 bases left between them. The CDR3 contains 16 residues.

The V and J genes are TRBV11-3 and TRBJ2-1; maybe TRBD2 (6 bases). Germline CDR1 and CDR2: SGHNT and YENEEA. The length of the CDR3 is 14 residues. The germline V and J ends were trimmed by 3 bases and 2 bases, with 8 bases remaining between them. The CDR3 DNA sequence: TGTGCCAGCAGCTTCCAGCGGGCCTACAATGAGCAGTTCTTC. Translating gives CASSFQRAYNEQFF.

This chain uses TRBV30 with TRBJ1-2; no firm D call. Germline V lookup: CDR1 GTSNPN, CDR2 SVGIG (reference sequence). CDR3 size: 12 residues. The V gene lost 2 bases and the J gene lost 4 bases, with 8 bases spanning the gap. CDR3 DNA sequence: TGTGCCTGGAGTACGGTTGGCTATGGCTACACCTTC. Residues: CAWSTVGYGYTF.

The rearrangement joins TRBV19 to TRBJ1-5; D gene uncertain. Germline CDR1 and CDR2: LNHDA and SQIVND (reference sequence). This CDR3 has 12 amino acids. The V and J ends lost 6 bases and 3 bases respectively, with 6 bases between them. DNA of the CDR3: TGTGCCAGTAGAAGGACCAATCAGCCCCAGCATTTT. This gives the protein CASRRTNQPQHF.

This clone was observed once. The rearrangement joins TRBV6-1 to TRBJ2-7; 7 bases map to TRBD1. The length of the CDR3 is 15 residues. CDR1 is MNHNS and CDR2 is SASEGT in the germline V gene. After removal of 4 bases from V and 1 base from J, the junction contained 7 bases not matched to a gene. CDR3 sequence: CASSVWGQSSYEQYF. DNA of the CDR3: TGTGCCAGCAGTGTTTGGGGACAGAGTTCCTACGAGCAGTACTTC.

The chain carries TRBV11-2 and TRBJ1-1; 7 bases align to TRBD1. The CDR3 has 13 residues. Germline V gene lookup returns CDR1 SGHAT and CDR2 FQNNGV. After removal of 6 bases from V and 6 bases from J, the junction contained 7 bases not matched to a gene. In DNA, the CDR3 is TGTGCCAGCAGTCGACAGGGAGGCGCTGAAGCTTTCTTT. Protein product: CASSRQGGAEAFF.

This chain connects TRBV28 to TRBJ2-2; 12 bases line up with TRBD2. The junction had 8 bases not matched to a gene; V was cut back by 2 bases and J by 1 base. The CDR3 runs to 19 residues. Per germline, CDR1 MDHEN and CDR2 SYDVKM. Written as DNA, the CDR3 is TGTGCCAGCAGTTTAATTTTGACGGGACTAGCGGGGAACACCGGGGAGCTGTTTTTT. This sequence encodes CASSLILTGLAGNTGELFF.

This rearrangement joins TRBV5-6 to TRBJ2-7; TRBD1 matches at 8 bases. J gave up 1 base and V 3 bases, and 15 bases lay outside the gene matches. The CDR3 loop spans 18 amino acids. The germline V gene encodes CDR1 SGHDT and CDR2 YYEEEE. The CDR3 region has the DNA TGTGCCAGCAGCTCACCCCATTTACAGGGGGTGAAATCCTACGAGCAGTACTTC. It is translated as CASSSPHLQGVKSYEQYF. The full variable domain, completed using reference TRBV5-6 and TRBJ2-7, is DAGVTQSPTHLIKTRGQQVTLRCSPKSGHDTVSWYQQALGQGPQFIFQYYEEEERQRGNFPDRFSGHQFPNYSSELNVNALLLGDSALYLCASSSPHLQGVKSYEQYFGPGTRLTVT.

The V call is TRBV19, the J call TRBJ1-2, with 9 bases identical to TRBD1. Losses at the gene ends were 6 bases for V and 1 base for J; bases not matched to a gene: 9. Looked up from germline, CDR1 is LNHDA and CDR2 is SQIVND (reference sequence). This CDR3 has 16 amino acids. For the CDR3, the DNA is TGTGCCAGTAGCCTTATGGGGGACAGGGATAACTATGGCTACACCTTC. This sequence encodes CASSLMGDRDNYGYTF.

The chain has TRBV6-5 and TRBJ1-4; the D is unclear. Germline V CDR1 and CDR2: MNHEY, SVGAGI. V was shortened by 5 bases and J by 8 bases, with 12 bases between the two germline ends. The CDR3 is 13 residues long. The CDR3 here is CASSRTVGEKLFF. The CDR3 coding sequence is TGTGCCAGCAGTCGGACGGTGGGGGAAAAACTGTTTTTT.

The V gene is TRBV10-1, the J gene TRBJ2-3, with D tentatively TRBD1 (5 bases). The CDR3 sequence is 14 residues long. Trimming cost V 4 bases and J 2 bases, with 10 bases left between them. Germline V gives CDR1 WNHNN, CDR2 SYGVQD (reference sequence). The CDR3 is CASSAGSVTDTQYF. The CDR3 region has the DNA TGCGCCAGCAGTGCAGGGTCCGTCACAGATACGCAGTATTTT.

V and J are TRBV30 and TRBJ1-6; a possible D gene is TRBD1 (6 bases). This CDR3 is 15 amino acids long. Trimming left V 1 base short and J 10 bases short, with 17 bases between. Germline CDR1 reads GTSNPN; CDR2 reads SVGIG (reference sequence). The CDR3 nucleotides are TGTGCCTGGAGTGCCAGCGCGGTAGGGGGATCACCCCTCCACTTT. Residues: CAWSASAVGGSPLHF.

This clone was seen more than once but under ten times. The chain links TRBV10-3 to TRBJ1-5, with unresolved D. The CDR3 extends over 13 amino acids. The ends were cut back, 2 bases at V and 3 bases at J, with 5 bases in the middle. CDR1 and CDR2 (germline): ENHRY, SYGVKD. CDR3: CAISERDNQPQHF. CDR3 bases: TGTGCCATCAGTGAGCGGGACAATCAGCCCCAGCATTTT.

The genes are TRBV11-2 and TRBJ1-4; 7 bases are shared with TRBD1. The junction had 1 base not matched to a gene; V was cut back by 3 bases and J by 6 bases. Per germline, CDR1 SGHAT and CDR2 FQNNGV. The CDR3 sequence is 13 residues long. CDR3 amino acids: CASSFTGDEKLFF. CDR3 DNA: TGTGCCAGCAGCTTCACAGGGGATGAAAAACTGTTTTTT.

The CDR3 bases are TGTGCCAGCAGCTTAGTAGGGGCAGCGGGAGTCACAGATACGCAGTATTTT. Amino acids: CASSLVGAAGVTDTQYF. The chain is built from TRBV7-3 and TRBJ2-3; 8 nucleotides line up with TRBD2. Germline V CDR1 and CDR2: SGHTA, FQGTGA. The CDR3 is 17 residues long. Losses at the gene ends were 2 bases for V and 2 bases for J; bases not matched to a gene: 9.

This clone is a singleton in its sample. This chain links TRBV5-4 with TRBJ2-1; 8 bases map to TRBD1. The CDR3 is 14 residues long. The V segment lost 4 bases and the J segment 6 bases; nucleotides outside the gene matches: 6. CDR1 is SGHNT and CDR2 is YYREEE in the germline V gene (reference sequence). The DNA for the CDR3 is TGTGCCAGCAGCCGGACAGGGTTAAGCAATGAGCAGTTCTTC. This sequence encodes CASSRTGLSNEQFF.

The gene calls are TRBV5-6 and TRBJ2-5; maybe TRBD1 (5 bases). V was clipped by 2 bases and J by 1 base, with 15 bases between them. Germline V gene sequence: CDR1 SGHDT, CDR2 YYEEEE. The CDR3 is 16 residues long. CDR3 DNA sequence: TGTGCCAGCAGCTTATCACAGGCCAGACTCCAAGAGACCCAGTACTTC. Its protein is CASSLSQARLQETQYF. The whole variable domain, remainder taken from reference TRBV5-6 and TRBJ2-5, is DAGVTQSPTHLIKTRGQQVTLRCSPKSGHDTVSWYQQALGQGPQFIFQYYEEEERQRGNFPDRFSGHQFPNYSSELNVNALLLGDSALYLCASSLSQARLQETQYFGPGTRLLVL.

The DNA of the CDR3 is TGTGACGGGGAGGCGGCGGACGGGGAGCTGTTTTTT. Encoded protein: CDGEAADGELFF. The genes are TRBV27 and TRBJ2-2; a possible D gene is TRBD2 (6 bases). This CDR3 comprises 12 residues. Germline CDR1 reads MNHEY; CDR2 reads SMNVEV (reference sequence).

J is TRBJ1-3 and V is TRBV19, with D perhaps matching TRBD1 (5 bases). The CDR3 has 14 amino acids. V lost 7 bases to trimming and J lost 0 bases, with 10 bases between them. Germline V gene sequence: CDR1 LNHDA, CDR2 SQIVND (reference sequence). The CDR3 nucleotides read TGTGCCAGTACAGGGTCCCGCTCTGGAAACACCATATATTTT. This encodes CASTGSRSGNTIYF. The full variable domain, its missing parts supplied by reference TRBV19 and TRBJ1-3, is DGGITQSPKYLFRKEGQNVTLSCEQNLNHDAMYWYRQDPGQGLRLIYYSQIVNDFQKGDIAEGYSVSREKKESFPLTVTSAQKNPTAFYLCASTGSRSGNTIYFGEGSWLTVV.

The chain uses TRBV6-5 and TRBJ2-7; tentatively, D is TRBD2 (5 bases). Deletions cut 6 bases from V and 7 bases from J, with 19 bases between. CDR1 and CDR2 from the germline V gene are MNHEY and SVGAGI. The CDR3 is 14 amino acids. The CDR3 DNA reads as TGTGCCAGCAGCCCACTAGGACCACCGTGGGAGCAGTACTTC. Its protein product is CASSPLGPPWEQYF.

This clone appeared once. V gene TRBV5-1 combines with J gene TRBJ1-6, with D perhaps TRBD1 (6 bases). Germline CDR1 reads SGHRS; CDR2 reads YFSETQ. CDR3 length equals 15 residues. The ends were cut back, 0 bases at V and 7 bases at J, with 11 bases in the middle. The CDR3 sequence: CASSLEGGFNSPLHF. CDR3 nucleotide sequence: TGCGCCAGCAGCTTGGAGGGGGGGTTCAATTCACCCCTCCACTTT.